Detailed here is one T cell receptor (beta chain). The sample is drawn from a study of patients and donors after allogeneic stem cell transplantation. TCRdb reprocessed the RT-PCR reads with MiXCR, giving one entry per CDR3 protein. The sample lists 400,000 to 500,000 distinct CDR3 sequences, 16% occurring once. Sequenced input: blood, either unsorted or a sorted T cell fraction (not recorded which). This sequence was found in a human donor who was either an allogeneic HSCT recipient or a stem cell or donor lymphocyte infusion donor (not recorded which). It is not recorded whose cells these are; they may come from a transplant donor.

The CDR3 sequence is CASSESGSGPETQYF. The DNA of the CDR3 is TGTGCCAGCAGTGAATCGGGGTCCGGCCCGGAGACCCAGTACTTC. The chain links TRBV2 to TRBJ2-5; possible D gene TRBD2, 5 bases. This CDR3 contains 15 residues. Deletions cut 2 bases from V and 5 bases from J, with 15 bases between. Germline lookup yields CDR1 SNHLY and CDR2 FYNNEI. Using reference TRBV2 and TRBJ2-5 for the parts outside the CDR3, the full variable domain is EPEVTQTPSHQVTQMGQEVILRCVPISNHLYFYWYRQILGQKVEFLVSFYNNEISEKSEIFDDQFSVERPDGSNFTLKIRSTKLEDSAMYFCASSESGSGPETQYFGPGTRLLVL.